This TCR beta chain comes out of a study of regulatory T cells in long-lasting Graves disease. Overall study findings and caveats: Patients whose Graves' disease persisted exhibited lower TCR diversity than those newly diagnosed. Among persistent patients, a larger number of public clonotypes were shared (about 3,000) than among newly diagnosed patients (966).

CDR3 regions were amplified by Arm-PCR using iRepertoire HTBI primers to build TCR beta libraries. The authors' processing: Under 75 TRBV and roughly 15 TRBJ segments were identified across samples. TCRdb reprocessed the multiplex PCR reads with MiXCR, giving one entry per CDR3 protein. Clone size and V and J calls follow TCRdb, not the original study. The sample contains fewer than 350,000 distinct CDR3 sequences, 18% of which appear only once. Time point in this sample: newly diagnosed GD, antithyroid drugs for less than 3 months. PBMC-extracted RNA yielded the TCR library. V lost 5 bases, J lost 0 bases, and 15 bases lay in between. This CDR3 has 15 residues. Germline values: CDR1 DFQATT, CDR2 SNEGSKA (reference sequence). This clonotype was picked up many times. Its target is unknown.

The sequence came from a female donor with Graves disease. This chain joins TRBV20-1 and TRBJ2-3, with TRBD2 as a possible D gene (6 bases). The specimen was peripheral blood mononuclear cells (PBMCs), collected at new diagnosis, from a patient treated with antithyroid drugs. CDR3 sequence reads: CSAPGRGSSTDTQYF. For the CDR3, the DNA is TGCAGTGCTCCTGGCCGGGGGAGTAGCACAGATACGCAGTATTTT.